The source of this T cell receptor beta chain is a study of T cell repertoires in ileal Crohn's disease. Study background: All patients had surgery for stricturing (about 60%) or penetrating (around 39%) disease. About half received postoperative treatment, some ten with thiopurines and 15 to 20 anti-TNF.

Sequenced by immunoSEQ multiplex PCR; TCRdb stores in-frame clones only, minus some. The sample lists fewer than 20,000 clones; about 66% were seen once. The V gene's germline CDR1 is SGHRS and CDR2 YFSETQ. V gave up 0 bases and J gave up 0 bases, with 11 bases separating them. The CDR3 covers 16 residues. Whole-study findings and limits: Sorted CD8 T cells held more high-frequency clones than CD4.

Turning to this clone: Its antigen remains unknown.

The V and J genes are TRBV5-1 and TRBJ2-3; D is unresolved. The TCR was taken from an adult with Crohn's disease. The sequenced sample consisted of ileal tissue. As DNA, the CDR3 is TGCGCCAGCAGCTTGGCTCCCCAGACTAGCACAGATACGCAGTATTTT. This sequence encodes CASSLAPQTSTDTQYF. The variable domain in full, with the rest retrieved from reference TRBV5-1 and TRBJ2-3, is KAGVTQTPRYLIKTRGQQVTLSCSPISGHRSVSWYQQTPGQGLQFLFEYFSETQRNKGNFPGRFSGRQFSNSRSEMNVSTLELGDSALYLCASSLAPQTSTDTQYFGPGTRLTVL.